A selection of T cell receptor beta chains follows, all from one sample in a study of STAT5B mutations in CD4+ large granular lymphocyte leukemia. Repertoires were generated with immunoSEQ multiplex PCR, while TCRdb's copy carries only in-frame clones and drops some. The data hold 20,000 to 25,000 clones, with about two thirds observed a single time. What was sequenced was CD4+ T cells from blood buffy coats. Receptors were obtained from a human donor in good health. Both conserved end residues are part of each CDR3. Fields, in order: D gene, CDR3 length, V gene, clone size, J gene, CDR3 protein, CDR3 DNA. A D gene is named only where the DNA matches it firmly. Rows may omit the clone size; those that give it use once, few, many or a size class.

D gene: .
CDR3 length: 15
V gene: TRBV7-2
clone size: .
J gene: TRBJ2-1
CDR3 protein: CASSLSGAPHNEQFF
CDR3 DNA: TGTGCCAGCAGCTTATCAGGGGCCCCCCACAATGAGCAGTTCTTC

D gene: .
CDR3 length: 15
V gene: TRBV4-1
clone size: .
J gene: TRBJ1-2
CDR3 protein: CASSQVGGKNYGYTF
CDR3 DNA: TGCGCCAGCAGCCAAGTTGGAGGGAAGAACTATGGCTACACCTTC

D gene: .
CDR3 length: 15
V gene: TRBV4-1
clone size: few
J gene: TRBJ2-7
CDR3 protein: CASSQGGLASYEQYF
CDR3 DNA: TGCGCCAGCAGCCAGGGGGGGCTAGCCTCCTACGAGCAGTACTTC

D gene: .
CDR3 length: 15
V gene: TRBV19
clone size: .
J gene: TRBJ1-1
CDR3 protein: CASSSGSFFSAEAFF
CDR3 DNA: TGTGCCAGTAGTAGCGGTTCTTTTTTTTCCGCTGAAGCTTTCTTT

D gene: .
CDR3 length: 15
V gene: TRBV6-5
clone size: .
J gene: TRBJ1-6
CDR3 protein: CASSPSRGQRSPLHF
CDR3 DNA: TGTGCCAGCAGCCCTTCCCGGGGGCAGAGGTCACCCCTCCACTTT

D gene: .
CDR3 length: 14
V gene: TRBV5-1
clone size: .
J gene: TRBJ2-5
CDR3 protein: CASSRRASQETQYF
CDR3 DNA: TGCGCCAGCAGCCGCAGGGCCAGCCAAGAGACCCAGTACTTC

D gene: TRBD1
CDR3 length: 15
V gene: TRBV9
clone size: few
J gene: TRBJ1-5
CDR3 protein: CASSVGEGANQPQHF
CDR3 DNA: TGTGCCAGCAGCGTAGGGGAGGGGGCGAATCAGCCCCAGCATTTT

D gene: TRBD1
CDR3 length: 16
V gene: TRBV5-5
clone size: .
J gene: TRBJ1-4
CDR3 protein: CASSLLPGTGTEKLFF
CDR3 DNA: TGTGCCAGCAGCTTGCTCCCTGGGACAGGGACCGAAAAACTGTTTTTT

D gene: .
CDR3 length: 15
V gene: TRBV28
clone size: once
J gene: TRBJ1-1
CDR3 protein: CASSLFRDMNTEAFF
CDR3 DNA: TGTGCCAGCAGTTTATTCCGGGACATGAACACTGAAGCTTTCTTT

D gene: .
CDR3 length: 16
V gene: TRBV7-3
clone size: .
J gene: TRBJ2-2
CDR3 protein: CASSSRPTGLGGELFF
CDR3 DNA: TGTGCCAGCAGCTCTCGCCCGACTGGGCTGGGCGGGGAGCTGTTTTTT

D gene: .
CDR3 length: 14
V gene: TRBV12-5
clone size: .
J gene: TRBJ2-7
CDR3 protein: CASDDRRGSYEQYF
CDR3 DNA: TGTGCTAGTGATGACAGGCGTGGTTCCTACGAGCAGTACTTC

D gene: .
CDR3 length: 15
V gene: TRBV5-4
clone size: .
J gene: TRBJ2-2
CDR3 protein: CASSSEGGNTGELFF
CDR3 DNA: TGTGCCAGCAGCTCTGAAGGAGGGAACACCGGGGAGCTGTTTTTT

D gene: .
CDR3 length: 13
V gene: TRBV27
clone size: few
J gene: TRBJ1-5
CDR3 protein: CASSPTGYQPQHF
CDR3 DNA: TGTGCCAGCAGCCCCACAGGCTATCAGCCCCAGCATTTT

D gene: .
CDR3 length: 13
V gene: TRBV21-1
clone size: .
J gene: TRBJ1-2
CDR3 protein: CATGTDPNYGYTF
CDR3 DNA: TGTGCCACCGGGACAGATCCCAACTATGGCTACACCTTC

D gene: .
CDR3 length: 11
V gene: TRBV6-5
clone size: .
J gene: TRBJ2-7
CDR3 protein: CASSYRGEQYF
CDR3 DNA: TGTGCCAGCAGTTACAGGGGCGAGCAGTACTTC

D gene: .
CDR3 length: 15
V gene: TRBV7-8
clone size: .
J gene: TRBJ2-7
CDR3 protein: CASSNRGLYPYEQYF
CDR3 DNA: TGTGCCAGCTCCAACCGGGGGCTCTACCCCTACGAGCAGTACTTC

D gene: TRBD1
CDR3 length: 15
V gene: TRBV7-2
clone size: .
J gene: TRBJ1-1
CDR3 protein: CASSLRAGGDTEAFF
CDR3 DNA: TGTGCCAGCAGCTTACGGGCAGGGGGGGACACTGAAGCTTTCTTT

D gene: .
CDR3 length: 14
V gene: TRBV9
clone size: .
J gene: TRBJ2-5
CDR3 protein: CASSVQANQETQYF
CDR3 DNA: TGTGCCAGCAGCGTACAGGCCAACCAAGAGACCCAGTACTTC

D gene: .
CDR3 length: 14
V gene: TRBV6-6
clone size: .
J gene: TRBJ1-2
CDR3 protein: CASSYRGGGYGYTF
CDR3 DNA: TGTGCCAGCAGCTACCGGGGGGGCGGCTATGGCTACACCTTC

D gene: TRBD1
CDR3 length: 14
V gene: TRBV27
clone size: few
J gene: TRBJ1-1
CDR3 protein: CASSKDRAVREAFF
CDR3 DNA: TGTGCCAGCAGTAAGGACAGGGCCGTACGTGAAGCTTTCTTT

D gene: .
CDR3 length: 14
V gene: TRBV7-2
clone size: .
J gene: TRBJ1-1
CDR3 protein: CASSFNRAGTEAFF
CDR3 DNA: TGTGCCAGCAGCTTTAACAGGGCGGGCACTGAAGCTTTCTTT

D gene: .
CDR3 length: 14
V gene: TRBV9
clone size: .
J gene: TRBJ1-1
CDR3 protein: CASSNGGTNTEAFF
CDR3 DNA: TGTGCCAGTTCCAACGGGGGGACGAACACTGAAGCTTTCTTT

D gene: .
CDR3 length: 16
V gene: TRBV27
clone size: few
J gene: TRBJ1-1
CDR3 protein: CASSSDRIRMNTEAFF
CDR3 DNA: TGTGCCAGCAGTTCAGACAGGATTCGGATGAACACTGAAGCTTTCTTT

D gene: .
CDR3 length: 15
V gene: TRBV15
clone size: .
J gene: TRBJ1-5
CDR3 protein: CATSREIGGRQPQHF
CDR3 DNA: TGTGCCACCAGCAGAGAGATCGGGGGGCGTCAGCCCCAGCATTTT

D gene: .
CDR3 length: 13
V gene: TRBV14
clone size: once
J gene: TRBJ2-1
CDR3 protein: CASSQELHNEQFF
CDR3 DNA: TGTGCCAGCAGCCAAGAGTTGCACAATGAGCAGTTCTTC

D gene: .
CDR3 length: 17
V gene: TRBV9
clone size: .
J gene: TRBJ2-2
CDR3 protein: CASSVDRGGALNGELFF
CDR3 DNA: TGTGCCAGCAGCGTAGATAGAGGGGGGGCCTTAAACGGGGAGCTGTTTTTT

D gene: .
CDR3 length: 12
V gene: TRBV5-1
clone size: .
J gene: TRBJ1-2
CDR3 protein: CASSSDIYGYTF
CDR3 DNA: TGCGCCAGCAGCTCAGACATCTATGGCTACACCTTC

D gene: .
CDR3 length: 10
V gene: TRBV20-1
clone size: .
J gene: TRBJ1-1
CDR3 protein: CSAYLTEAFF
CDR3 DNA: TGCAGTGCTTACCTCACTGAAGCTTTCTTT

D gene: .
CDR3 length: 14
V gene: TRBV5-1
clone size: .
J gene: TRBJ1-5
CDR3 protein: CASSLAGSNQPQHF
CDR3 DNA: TGCGCCAGCAGCTTGGCAGGTTCCAATCAGCCCCAGCATTTT

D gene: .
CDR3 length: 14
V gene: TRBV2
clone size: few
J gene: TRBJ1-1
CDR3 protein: CASSKGAENTEAFF
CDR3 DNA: TGTGCCAGCAGTAAAGGGGCGGAGAACACTGAAGCTTTCTTT

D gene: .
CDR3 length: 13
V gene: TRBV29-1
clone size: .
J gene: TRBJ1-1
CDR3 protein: CSVASRPAGDLFF
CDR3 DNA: TGCAGCGTTGCCTCGAGACCCGCGGGTGACCTTTTCTTT

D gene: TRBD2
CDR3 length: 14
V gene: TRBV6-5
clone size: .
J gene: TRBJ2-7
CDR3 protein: CASRELAGGHTQYF
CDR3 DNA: TGTGCCAGCAGGGAACTAGCGGGGGGGCATACGCAGTACTTC

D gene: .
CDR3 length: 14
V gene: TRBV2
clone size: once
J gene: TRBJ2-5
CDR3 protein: CASSAGVLSETQYF
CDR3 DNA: TGTGCCAGCAGTGCGGGTGTGCTGTCGGAGACCCAGTACTTC

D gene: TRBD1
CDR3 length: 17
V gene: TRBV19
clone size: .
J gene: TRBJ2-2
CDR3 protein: CASVLRDRALGTGELFF
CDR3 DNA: TGTGCCAGCGTTCTCCGAGACAGGGCTTTGGGCACCGGGGAGCTGTTTTTT

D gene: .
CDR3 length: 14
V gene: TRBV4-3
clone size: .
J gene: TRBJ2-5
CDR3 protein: CASSARSNQETQYF
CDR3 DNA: TGCGCCAGCAGCGCTAGGAGTAACCAAGAGACCCAGTACTTC

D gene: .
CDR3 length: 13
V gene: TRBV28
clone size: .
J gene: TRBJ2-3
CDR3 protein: CASGAGRADTQYF
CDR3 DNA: TGTGCCAGCGGCGCCGGGCGGGCAGATACGCAGTATTTT

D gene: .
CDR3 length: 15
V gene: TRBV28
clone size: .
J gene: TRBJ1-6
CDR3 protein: CATRPGSSYNSPLHF
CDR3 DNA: TGTGCCACGAGGCCGGGGAGCTCCTATAATTCACCCCTCCACTTT

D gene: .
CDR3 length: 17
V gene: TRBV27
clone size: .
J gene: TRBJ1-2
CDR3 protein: CASSPRPVGALRYGYTF
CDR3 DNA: TGTGCCAGCAGTCCACGACCGGTTGGGGCCCTGAGATATGGCTACACCTTC

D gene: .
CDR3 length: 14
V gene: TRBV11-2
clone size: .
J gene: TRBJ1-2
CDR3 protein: CASSLVSASYGYTF
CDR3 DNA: TGTGCCAGCAGCTTAGTTTCGGCAAGCTATGGCTACACCTTC

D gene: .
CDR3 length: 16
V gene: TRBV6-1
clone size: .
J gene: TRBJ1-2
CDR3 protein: CASSEAIRSPNYGYTF
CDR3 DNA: TGTGCCAGCAGTGAGGCAATCCGTTCACCCAACTATGGCTACACCTTC

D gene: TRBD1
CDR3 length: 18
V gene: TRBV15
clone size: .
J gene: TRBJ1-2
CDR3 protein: CATSRESAGTGLDYGYTF
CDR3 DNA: TGTGCCACCAGCAGAGAAAGCGCCGGGACAGGACTCGACTATGGCTACACCTTC

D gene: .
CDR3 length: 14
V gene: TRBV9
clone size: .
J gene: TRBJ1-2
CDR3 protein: CASSQGQANYGYTF
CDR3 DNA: TGTGCCAGCAGCCAGGGGCAAGCTAACTATGGCTACACCTTC

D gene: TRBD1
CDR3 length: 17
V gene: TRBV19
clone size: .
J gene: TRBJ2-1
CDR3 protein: CASSKGGDRGPYNEQFF
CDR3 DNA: TGTGCCAGTAGTAAGGGCGGTGACAGGGGGCCTTACAATGAGCAGTTCTTC

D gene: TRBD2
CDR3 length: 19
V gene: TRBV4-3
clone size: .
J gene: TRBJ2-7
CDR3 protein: CASSQDGSGDSGGAYEQYF
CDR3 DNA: TGCGCCAGCAGCCAAGATGGGTCAGGTGATAGCGGGGGAGCCTACGAGCAGTACTTC

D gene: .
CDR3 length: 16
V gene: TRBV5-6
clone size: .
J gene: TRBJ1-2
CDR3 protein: CASSLDLGLSNYGYTF
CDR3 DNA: TGTGCCAGCAGCTTGGATCTCGGGCTATCTAACTATGGCTACACCTTC

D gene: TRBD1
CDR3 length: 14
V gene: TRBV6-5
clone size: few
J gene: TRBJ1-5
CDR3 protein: CASRINRGNQPQHF
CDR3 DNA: TGTGCCAGCAGGATCAACAGGGGAAATCAGCCCCAGCATTTT